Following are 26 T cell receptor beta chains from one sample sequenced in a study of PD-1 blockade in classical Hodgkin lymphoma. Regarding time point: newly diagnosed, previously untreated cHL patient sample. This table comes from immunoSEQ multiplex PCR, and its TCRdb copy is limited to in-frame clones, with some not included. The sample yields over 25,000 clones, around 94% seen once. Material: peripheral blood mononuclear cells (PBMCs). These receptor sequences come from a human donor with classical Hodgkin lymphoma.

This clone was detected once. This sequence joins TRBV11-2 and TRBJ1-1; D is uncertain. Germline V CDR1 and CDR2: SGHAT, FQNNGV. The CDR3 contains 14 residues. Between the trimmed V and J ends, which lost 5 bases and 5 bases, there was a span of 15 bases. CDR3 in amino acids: CASSLSTLVTEAFF. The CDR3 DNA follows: TGTGCCAGCAGCCTATCAACACTTGTGACTGAAGCTTTCTTT. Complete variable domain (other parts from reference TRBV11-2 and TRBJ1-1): EAGVAQSPRYKIIEKRQSVAFWCNPISGHATLYWYQQILGQGPKLLIQFQNNGVVDDSQLPKDRFSAERLKGVDSTLKIQPAKLEDSAVYLCASSLSTLVTEAFFGQGTRLTVV.

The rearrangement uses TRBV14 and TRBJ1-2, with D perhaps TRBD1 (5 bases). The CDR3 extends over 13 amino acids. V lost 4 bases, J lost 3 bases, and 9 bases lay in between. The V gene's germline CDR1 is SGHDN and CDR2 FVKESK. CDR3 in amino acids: CASSPGTYYGYTF. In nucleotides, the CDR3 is TGTGCCAGCAGCCCCGGGACGTACTATGGCTACACCTTC.

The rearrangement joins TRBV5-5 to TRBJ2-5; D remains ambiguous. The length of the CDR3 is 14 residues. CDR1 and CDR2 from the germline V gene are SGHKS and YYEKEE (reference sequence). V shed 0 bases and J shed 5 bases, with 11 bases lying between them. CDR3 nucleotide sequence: TGTGCCAGCAGCTTGGGATCTCCCTGGGAGACCCAGTACTTC. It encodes CASSLGSPWETQYF. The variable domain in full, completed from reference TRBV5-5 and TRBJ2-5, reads DAGVTQSPTHLIKTRGQQVTLRCSPISGHKSVSWYQQVLGQGPQFIFQYYEKEERGRGNFPDRFSARQFPNYSSELNVNALLLGDSALYLCASSLGSPWETQYFGPGTRLLVL.

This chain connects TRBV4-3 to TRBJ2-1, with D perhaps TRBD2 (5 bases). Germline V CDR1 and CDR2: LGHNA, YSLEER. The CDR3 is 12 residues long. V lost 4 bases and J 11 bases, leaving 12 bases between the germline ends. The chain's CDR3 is CASSLLGDQQFF. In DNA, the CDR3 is TGCGCCAGCAGCCTACTCGGGGATCAGCAGTTCTTC.

CDR3 DNA sequence: TGTGCCAGTAGTATGAATCCAGGGAGTTTGGTTCAGCCCCAGCATTTT. It translates to CASSMNPGSLVQPQHF. The chain couples TRBV19 to TRBJ1-5; D is possibly TRBD1 (5 bases). The CDR3 has 16 residues. Trimming cost V 3 bases and J 6 bases, with 18 bases left between them. Per germline, CDR1 LNHDA and CDR2 SQIVND (reference sequence).

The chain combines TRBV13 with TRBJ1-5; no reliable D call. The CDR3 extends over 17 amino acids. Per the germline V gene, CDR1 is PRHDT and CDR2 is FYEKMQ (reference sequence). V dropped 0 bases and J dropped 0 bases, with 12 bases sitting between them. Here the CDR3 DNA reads TGTGCCAGCAGCTTAGGGCGGCAGACCTATAGCAATCAGCCCCAGCATTTT. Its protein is CASSLGRQTYSNQPQHF.

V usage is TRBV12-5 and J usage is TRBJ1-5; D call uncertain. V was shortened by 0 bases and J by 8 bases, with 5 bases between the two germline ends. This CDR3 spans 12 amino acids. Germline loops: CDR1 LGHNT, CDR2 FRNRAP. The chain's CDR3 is CASGLVGKPQHF. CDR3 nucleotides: TGTGCTAGTGGTTTGGTTGGGAAGCCCCAGCATTTT. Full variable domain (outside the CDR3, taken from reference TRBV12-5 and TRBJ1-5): DARVTQTPRHKVTEMGQEVTMRCQPILGHNTVFWYRQTMMQGLELLAYFRNRAPLDDSGMPKDRFSAEMPDATLATLKIQPSEPRDSAVYFCASGLVGKPQHFGDGTRLSIL.

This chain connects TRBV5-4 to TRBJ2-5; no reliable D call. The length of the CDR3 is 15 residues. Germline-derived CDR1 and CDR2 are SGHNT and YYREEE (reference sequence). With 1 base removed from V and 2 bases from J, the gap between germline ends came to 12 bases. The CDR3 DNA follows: TGTGCCAGCAGCTTGTTTTTAGGCGCTCAAGAGACCCAGTACTTC. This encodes CASSLFLGAQETQYF.

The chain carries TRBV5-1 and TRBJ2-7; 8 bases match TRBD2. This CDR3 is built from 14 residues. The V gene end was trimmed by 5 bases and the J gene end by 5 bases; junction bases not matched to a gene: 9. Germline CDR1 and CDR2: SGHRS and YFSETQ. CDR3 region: CASRATAGGDEQYF. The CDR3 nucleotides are TGCGCCAGCAGGGCAACGGCGGGAGGTGACGAGCAGTACTTC.

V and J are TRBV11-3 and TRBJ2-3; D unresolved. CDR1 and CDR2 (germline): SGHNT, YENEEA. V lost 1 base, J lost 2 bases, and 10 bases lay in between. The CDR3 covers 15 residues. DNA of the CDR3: TGTGCCAGCAGCTTAGGGTCGACCTACACAGATACGCAGTATTTT. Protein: CASSLGSTYTDTQYF.

As DNA, the CDR3 is TGTGCCAGCTCGGGACTAGCGGGAGAAATCAATGAGCAGTTCTTC. This codes for CASSGLAGEINEQFF. The rearrangement joins TRBV19 to TRBJ2-1, with TRBD2 identical over 14 bases. Germline V gene sequence: CDR1 LNHDA, CDR2 SQIVND (reference sequence). The V segment lost 9 bases and the J segment 6 bases; nucleotides outside the gene matches: 7. The CDR3 is made up of 15 amino acids.

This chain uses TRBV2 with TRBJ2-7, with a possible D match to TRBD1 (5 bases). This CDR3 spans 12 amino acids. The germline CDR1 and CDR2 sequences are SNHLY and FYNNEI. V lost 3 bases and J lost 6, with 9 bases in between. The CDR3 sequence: CASSDQGGEQYF. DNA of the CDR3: TGTGCCAGCAGTGACCAGGGTGGCGAGCAGTACTTC.

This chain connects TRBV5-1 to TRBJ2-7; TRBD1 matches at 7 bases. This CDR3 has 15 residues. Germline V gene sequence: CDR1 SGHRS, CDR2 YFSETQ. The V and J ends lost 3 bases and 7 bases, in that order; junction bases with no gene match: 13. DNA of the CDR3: TGCGCCAGCAGCTGGACAGGCGCCCTAAGTTGGGAGCAGTACTTC. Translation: CASSWTGALSWEQYF. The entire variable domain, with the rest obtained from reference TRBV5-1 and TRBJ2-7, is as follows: KAGVTQTPRYLIKTRGQQVTLSCSPISGHRSVSWYQQTPGQGLQFLFEYFSETQRNKGNFPGRFSGRQFSNSRSEMNVSTLELGDSALYLCASSWTGALSWEQYFGPGTRLTVT.

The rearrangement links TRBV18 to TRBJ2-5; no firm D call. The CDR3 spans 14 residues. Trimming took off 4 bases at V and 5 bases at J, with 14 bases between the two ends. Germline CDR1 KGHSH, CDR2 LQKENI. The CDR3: CASSRLCFLETQYF. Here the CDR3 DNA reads TGTGCCAGCTCACGTTTATGTTTCTTGGAGACCCAGTACTTC.

The CDR3 DNA follows: TGTGCCAGTTCTTGGGGCGGGAGTGGAACAGATACGCAGTATTTT. Amino acids: CASSWGGSGTDTQYF. The gene calls are TRBV19 and TRBJ2-3; 7 bases align to TRBD2. Trimming cost V 8 bases and J 3 bases; bases outside gene matches: 11. This CDR3 is built from 15 residues. CDR1 LNHDA and CDR2 SQIVND come from the germline V gene (reference sequence).

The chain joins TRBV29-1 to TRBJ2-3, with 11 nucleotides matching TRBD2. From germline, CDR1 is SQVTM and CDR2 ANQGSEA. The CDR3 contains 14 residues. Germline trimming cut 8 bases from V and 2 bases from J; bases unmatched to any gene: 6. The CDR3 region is CSCTSGGYTDTQYF. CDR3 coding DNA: TGCAGCTGTACTAGCGGGGGCTACACAGATACGCAGTATTTT.

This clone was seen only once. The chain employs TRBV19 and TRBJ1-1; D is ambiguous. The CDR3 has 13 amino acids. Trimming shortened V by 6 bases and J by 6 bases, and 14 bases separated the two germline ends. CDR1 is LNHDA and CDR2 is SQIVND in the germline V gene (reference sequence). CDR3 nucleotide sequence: TGTGCCAGTAGCCTCCTGGTTGGGTCTGAAGCTTTCTTT. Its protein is CASSLLVGSEAFF.

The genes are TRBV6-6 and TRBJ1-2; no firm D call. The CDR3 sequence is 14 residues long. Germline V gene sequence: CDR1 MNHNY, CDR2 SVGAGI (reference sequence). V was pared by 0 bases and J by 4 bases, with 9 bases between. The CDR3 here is CASSYSRDPYGYTF. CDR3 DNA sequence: TGTGCCAGCAGTTACTCGAGGGATCCCTATGGCTACACCTTC.

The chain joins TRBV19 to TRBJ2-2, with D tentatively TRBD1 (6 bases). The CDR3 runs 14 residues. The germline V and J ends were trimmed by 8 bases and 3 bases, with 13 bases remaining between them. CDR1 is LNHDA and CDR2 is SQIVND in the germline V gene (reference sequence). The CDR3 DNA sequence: TGTGCCAGTCGTTTCAGGGGCTACACCGGGGAGCTGTTTTTT. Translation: CASRFRGYTGELFF.

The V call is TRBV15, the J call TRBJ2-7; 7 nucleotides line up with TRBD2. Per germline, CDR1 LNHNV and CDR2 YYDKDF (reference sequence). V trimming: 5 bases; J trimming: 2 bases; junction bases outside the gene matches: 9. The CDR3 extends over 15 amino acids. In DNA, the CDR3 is TGTGCCACCAGCGCACGACTAGCCACCCCCTACGAGCAGTACTTC. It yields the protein CATSARLATPYEQYF.

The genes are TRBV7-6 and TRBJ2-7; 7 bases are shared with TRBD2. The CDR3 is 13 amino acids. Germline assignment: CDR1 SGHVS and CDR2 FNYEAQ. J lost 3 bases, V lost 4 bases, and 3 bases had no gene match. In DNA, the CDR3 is TGTGCCAGCAGCTGGGGGGGGAGCTACGAGCAGTACTTC. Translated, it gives CASSWGGSYEQYF.

The CDR3 sequence is CASSLAANTEAFF. CDR3 DNA sequence: TGTGCCAGCAGCTTGGCTGCGAACACTGAAGCTTTCTTT. The V and J genes are TRBV5-6 and TRBJ1-1; D is unclear. From germline, CDR1 is SGHDT and CDR2 YYEEEE. V lost 0 bases and J 1 base, leaving 4 bases between the germline ends. The CDR3 length is 13 residues.

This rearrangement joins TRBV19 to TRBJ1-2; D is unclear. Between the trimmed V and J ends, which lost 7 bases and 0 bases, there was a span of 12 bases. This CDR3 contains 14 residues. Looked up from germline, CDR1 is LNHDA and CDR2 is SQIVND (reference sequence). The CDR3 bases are TGTGCCAGTATGTCGAGGCAGACTAACTATGGCTACACCTTC. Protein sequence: CASMSRQTNYGYTF.

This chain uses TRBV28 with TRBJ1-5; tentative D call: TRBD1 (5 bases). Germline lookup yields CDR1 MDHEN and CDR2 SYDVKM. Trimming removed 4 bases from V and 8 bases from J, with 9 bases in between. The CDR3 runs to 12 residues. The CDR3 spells CASSSRREPQHF. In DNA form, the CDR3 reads TGTGCCAGCAGTTCCCGCAGGGAGCCCCAGCATTTT.

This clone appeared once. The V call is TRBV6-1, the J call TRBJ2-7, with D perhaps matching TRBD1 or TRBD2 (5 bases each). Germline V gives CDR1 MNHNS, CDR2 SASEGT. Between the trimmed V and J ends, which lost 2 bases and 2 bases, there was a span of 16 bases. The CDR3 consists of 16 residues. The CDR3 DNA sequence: TGTGCCAGCAGTGAAAGAAGTTTACGGGACCCCTACGAGCAGTACTTC. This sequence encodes CASSERSLRDPYEQYF.

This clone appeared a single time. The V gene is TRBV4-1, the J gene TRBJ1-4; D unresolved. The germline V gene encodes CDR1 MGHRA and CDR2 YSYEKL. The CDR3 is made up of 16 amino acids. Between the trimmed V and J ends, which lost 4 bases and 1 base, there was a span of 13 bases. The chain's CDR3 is CASSPIIILTNEKLFF. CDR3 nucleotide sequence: TGCGCCAGCAGCCCGATTATCATCCTAACTAATGAAAAACTGTTTTTT.